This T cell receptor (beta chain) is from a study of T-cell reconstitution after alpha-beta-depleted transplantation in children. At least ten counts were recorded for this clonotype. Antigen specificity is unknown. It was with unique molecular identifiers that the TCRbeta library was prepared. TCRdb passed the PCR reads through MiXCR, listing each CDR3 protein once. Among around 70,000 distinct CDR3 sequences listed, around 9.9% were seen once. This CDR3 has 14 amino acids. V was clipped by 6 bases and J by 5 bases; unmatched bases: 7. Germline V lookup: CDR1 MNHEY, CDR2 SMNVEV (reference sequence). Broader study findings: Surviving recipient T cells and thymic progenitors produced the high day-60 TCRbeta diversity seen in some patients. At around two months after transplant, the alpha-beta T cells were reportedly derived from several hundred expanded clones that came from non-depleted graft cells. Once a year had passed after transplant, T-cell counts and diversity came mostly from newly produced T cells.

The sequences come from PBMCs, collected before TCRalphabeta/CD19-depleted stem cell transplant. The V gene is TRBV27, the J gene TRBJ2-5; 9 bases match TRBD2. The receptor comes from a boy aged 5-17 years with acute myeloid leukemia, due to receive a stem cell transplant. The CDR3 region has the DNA TGTGCCAGCAGGCGGCTAGCGGGAAGTGAGACCCAGTACTTC. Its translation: CASRRLAGSETQYF.